This T cell receptor beta chain was observed in a study of shared clonotypes between healthy human individuals. Background on the study: The donor pool was made up of a couple of women and three men aged 18 to 49.

Study-wide results and caveats: Clonotypes that were shared across four donors made up around 5% of naive CD4 clonotypes.

Regarding this clone: Its matching antigen is unknown.

Naive CD8 cells lacked CD45RO, underwent positive selection for CCR7 and left out terminally differentiated effector memory CD45RA+ cells. Clones were read by immunoSEQ multiplex PCR, and TCRdb kept only the in-frame ones, dropping some. The sample carries over 2,000,000 clones, over 85% recorded once. The V and J ends lost 6 bases and 4 bases, in that order; junction bases with no gene match: 11. CDR1 and CDR2 from the germline V gene are MDHEN and SYDVKM. The CDR3 contains 16 residues. The chain combines TRBV28 with TRBJ2-7, with 11 positions matching TRBD2. Sequenced input: naive CD8+ T cells from PBMCs. The receptor's source is a young man in good health. Some clones in this sample may be carry-over from other donors' samples. This chain's CDR3 is CASSLTSGRVEYEQYF. The CDR3 nucleotides read TGTGCCAGCAGCCTAACTAGCGGGAGAGTCGAATACGAGCAGTACTTC.